This record concerns one TCR beta chain sequence. What it recognizes is unknown. This record comes from a study of cytomegalovirus exposure and HLA in healthy donors. Overall study context: One earlier analysis, a look at 150 million to 200 million T cells, found about 100 million unique TCR beta sequences. Study-level results: TCR beta chains numbering some 160 were designated cytomegalovirus-associated. The majority of TCR sequences were rare, yet some public TCRs appeared in many donors.

The primer mix had 60 Vbeta and 13 Jbeta primers. Clones were read by immunoSEQ multiplex PCR, and TCRdb kept only the in-frame ones, dropping some. The sample yields roughly 150,000 clones, about three quarters seen once. V gave up 6 bases and J gave up 5 bases, with 13 bases separating them. CDR3 length equals 13 residues. Germline CDR1 MGHDK, CDR2 SYGVNS. The rearrangement links TRBV25-1 to TRBJ1-2, with D unclear. The clonotype comes from a middle-aged woman in good health and CMV-seropositive. Sequencing input: PBMCs. The CDR3, as DNA: TGTGCCAGCAGCCCAAGGTTAGCTTATGGCTACACCTTC. This encodes CASSPRLAYGYTF.